This T cell receptor (beta chain) was recovered during a study of long-term antiretroviral therapy in people with HIV (dated 2022 in TCRdb). Regarding the research as a whole: The earliest samples were collected roughly a decade before the 2015 WHO recommendation for immediate ART, at a time when ART was usually postponed until CD4 counts fell. No cross-contamination during QIAcube processing was seen in test extractions of a monoclonal T-cell line run alongside a few dozen polyclonal samples. A retrospective serial study tested whether ART initiation and durable HIV suppression were associated with changes in peripheral blood TRB repertoire composition and diversity. A total of 150 to 200 cryopreserved PBMC samples were contributed to the cohort by 30 adults with confirmed HIV infection, with samples collected serially over a mean of roughly six years (range 1-12). Eleven of the 30 participants with HIV were female. General conclusions and limits of the study: Expanded TRB clones identified before ART initiation dominated the repertoire across all time points, though the dominance fluctuated and decreased in many PLHIV after ART. Starting ART was linked to a significant rise in TRB diversity, yet even with long-term ART the diversity remained significantly lower than in transplant donor controls. Samples dated from the mid-2000s to the late 2010s, and the ART regimens used may be less effective than current ones. Compared with controls, HIV repertoires had narrower CDR3 length ranges, and the network structure pointed to an antigen-experienced repertoire that shifted only slightly toward naive after ART. Since PBMC availability was limited, sequencing covered only the TCR beta chain, with no alpha chain pairing. Because pre-ART samples had limited cell numbers, unsorted PBMC were profiled rather than sorted CD4+ and CD8+ T cells. No data were available on ART adherence, viral resistance or therapy changes, limiting inferences about post-ART repertoire changes.

Inclusion was restricted to participants for whom at least one PBMC sample before ART initiation and at least two post-ART samples were available. Treatment was received in the United States of America by all participants with HIV. Before DNA extraction, cryopreserved samples of roughly 0.85-11 million PBMC were thawed and then washed. At the time of the earliest PBMC sample, participants with HIV were aged between about 20 and 54 years. PBMC samples from each participant spanned 1-4 timepoints before ART initiation and 2-8 timepoints after ART initiation, with a median of 7 samples. Serial HIV viral load, CD4+ T-cell count, ART history and demographic data were obtained for every participant. Genomic DNA was extracted from unsorted PBMC with a Qiagen kit on a QIAcube, processed in batches of 12 samples. Comments on this clone: There is no known antigen for this receptor. The sample holds no much larger clone one base away, and base qualities are not on file.

The immunoSEQ hsTCRB v3.0 assay was used at survey level resolution to sequence the TRB variable region. The targeted TRB sequencing depth was about 35,000-55,000 T-cell genomes per sample. An Illumina MiSeq with a v3 150-cycle kit was used to sequence the pooled TRB libraries. As for how the authors treated the data: Repertoire analysis ran in R within a reproducible Nextflow workflow covering QC, data transformation and analysis. LymphoSeq2, an R package for exploring AIRR-Seq data, was used to implement the custom analyses. A handful of samples that produced fewer than 5000 total TRB sequences were removed, so approximately 190 HIV repertoires were analyzed. Among the approximately 190 HIV repertoires that were kept, 59 were collected before ART initiation and around 130 were collected after ART initiation. Repertoires were downsampled to 5000 TRB nucleotide sequences, and summary statistics were averaged over 100 downsampling iterations. TRB sequences were retained for analysis only if CDR3 regions of at least seven amino acids were present. Diversity was assessed using a clonality score derived from Shannon entropy and using the Gini coefficient. In the repertoire networks, any two of the top 5000 CDR3 amino acid sequences were connected whenever the two sequences differed by an edit distance of one. Antigen specificity groups and MHC restriction were predicted for TRB CDR3 amino acid sequences with GLIPH2. To flag known associations with CMV, EBV, HIV or tissue antigens, CDR3 amino acid sequences were compared against VDJdb and McPAS-TCR. Pre-ART, post-ART and control groups were compared with Wilcoxon signed-rank tests and Holm-Bonferroni correction. TCRdb obtained this table from immuneACCESS and retained in-frame rearrangements with V and J assigned. These tables miss some clones; where compared with another copy, unresolved V genes account for less than half of the shortfall, and the remainder is unexplained. From that table come the V and J calls and clone size; the DNA was used to work out D and trimming. Within this sample are about 28,000 clones, with 65% to 85% of them counted one time only. The ten largest clones capture roughly 6.4% of the sample.

The receptor's source is a young man with HIV. The sample was unsorted PBMCs, taken 0.4 years after starting antiretroviral therapy.

The CDR3 protein sequence reads: CASSIVGGGSNQPQHF. The bases are TGTGCCAGTAGTATCGTGGGGGGAGGTAGCAATCAGCCCCAGCATTTT. The chain was built from TRBV19 and TRBJ1-5; 5 matching bases give a weak D call of TRBD1. V is pared back by 3 bases and J by 0 bases, with 12 bases lying between the germline termini. CDR1 and CDR2 are drawn from the germline V gene (reference sequence): LNHDA, SQIVND. Inclusive of the bounding cysteine and phenylalanine, the CDR3 is 16 residues long. The only DNA kept is the CDR3, 48 bases in frame from the first base.